The 12 T cell receptor beta chains listed next were all sequenced from one sample in a study of blood T cell repertoires in COVID-19. Some clones are missing from TCRdb's copy, which holds only in-frame ones; the method was immunoSEQ multiplex PCR. The table has 200,000 to 250,000 clones, nearly 90% seen once. Sequenced sample: peripheral blood. Receptors were obtained from a man between 45 and 60 years old with COVID-19, enrolled during active disease.

The CDR3 DNA reads as TGTGCCTGGAGTGCGACTTCCGGGATTGGGCCGCTAAATGAGCAGTTCTTC. Translation gives CAWSATSGIGPLNEQFF. The rearrangement joins TRBV30 to TRBJ2-1; maybe TRBD2 (5 bases). This CDR3 has 17 amino acids. Germline V gene lookup returns CDR1 GTSNPN and CDR2 SVGIG (reference sequence). V lost 1 base, J lost 7 bases, and 23 bases lay in between. The full variable domain, with the rest looked up from reference TRBV30 and TRBJ2-1, is SQTIHQWPATLVQPVGSPLSLECTVEGTSNPNLYWYRQAAGRGLQLLFYSVGIGQISSEVPQNLSASRPQDRQFILSSKKLLLSDSGFYLCAWSATSGIGPLNEQFFGPGTRLTVL.

This chain connects TRBV5-1 to TRBJ1-3; possibly TRBD1 for D (5 bases). V gave up 1 base and J gave up 0 bases, with 14 bases separating them. CDR1 SGHRS and CDR2 YFSETQ come from the germline V gene. This CDR3 is 17 amino acids long. CDR3 sequence: CASSLTPSGISGNTIYF. The CDR3 nucleotides read TGCGCCAGCAGCTTGACTCCCTCAGGGATCTCTGGAAACACCATATATTTT.

The rearrangement links TRBV28 to TRBJ1-6; tentatively, D is TRBD1 (5 bases). Germline V gives CDR1 MDHEN, CDR2 SYDVKM. The germline V and J ends were trimmed by 7 bases and 7 bases, with 17 bases remaining between them. The CDR3 covers 15 residues. This chain's CDR3 is CASTPTARENSPLHF. The CDR3 DNA is TGTGCCAGCACTCCGACGGCCAGGGAAAATTCACCCCTCCACTTT.

The chain employs TRBV3-1 (or the pseudogene TRBV3-2) and TRBJ2-7; TRBD2 aligns across 10 bases. The V segment lost 0 bases and the J segment 2 bases; nucleotides outside the gene matches: 7. The CDR3 is 17 amino acids. Germline CDR1 and CDR2: LGHDT and YNNKEL (reference sequence). The CDR3 loop is CASSQEAGSGRAYEQYF. CDR3 sequence (DNA): TGTGCCAGCAGCCAAGAGGCCGGGAGCGGGAGGGCCTACGAGCAGTACTTC.

The chain joins TRBV18 to TRBJ1-5; D is possibly TRBD1 (5 bases). V lost 3 bases and J lost 6, with 6 bases in between. The V gene's germline CDR1 is KGHSH and CDR2 LQKENI. The CDR3 is 12 amino acids. The CDR3 sequence: CASSPGGQPQHF. Written as DNA, the CDR3 is TGTGCCAGCTCACCGGGGGGTCAGCCCCAGCATTTT.

The J gene is TRBJ1-5, the V gene TRBV7-2; D is uncertain. Per germline, CDR1 SGHTA and CDR2 FQGNSA. CDR3 length: 12 residues. Trimming stripped 5 bases from V and 9 bases from J, with 11 bases between. As DNA, the CDR3 is TGTGCCAGCAGCCGAACAAGCGGGCCCCAGCATTTT. Amino acids: CASSRTSGPQHF.

The chain couples TRBV28 to TRBJ2-5, with D perhaps TRBD2 (6 bases). Trimming removed 4 bases at V and 5 bases at J, with 14 bases between. There are 14 residues in the CDR3. Per the germline V gene, CDR1 is MDHEN and CDR2 is SYDVKM. Here the CDR3 DNA reads TGTGCCAGCAGTTCAATGGGAGGTGCGGAGACCCAGTACTTC. It yields the protein CASSSMGGAETQYF.

This chain joins TRBV6-5 and TRBJ2-4; D perhaps matches TRBD1 (5 bases). CDR3 size: 13 residues. CDR1 is MNHEY and CDR2 is SVGAGI in the germline V gene. With 3 bases removed from V and 9 bases from J, the gap between germline ends came to 12 bases. The CDR3 protein is CASSYVGQGIQYF. The CDR3 coding sequence is TGTGCCAGCAGTTATGTAGGGCAGGGCATTCAGTACTTC.

The chain recombines TRBV5-1 with TRBJ1-1; TRBD1 matches at 8 bases. V was pared by 4 bases and J by 7 bases, with 9 bases of the junction left unmatched. Germline assignment: CDR1 SGHRS and CDR2 YFSETQ. The CDR3 length is 14 residues. The CDR3: CASSLGQGLVEAFF. The CDR3, as DNA: TGCGCCAGCAGCCTCGGACAGGGTTTGGTTGAAGCTTTCTTT.

The chain employs TRBV6-6 and TRBJ1-6; 8 bases are shared with TRBD1. V gave up 2 bases and J gave up 16 bases; unmatched junction bases: 1. The CDR3 totals 11 residues. Germline loops: CDR1 MNHNY, CDR2 SVGAGI (reference sequence). In DNA, the CDR3 is TGTGCCAGCAGTTACGGGACAGGACTCCACTTT. This sequence encodes CASSYGTGLHF.

In this sample, this clone turned up a few times. The chain uses TRBV7-8 and TRBJ2-3; D may be TRBD1 (5 bases). The length of the CDR3 is 17 residues. V was pared by 1 base and J by 0 bases, with 14 bases between. CDR1 is SGHVS, CDR2 FQNEAQ, per germline. The CDR3 sequence: CASSLEGTGASTDTQYF. The DNA for the CDR3 is TGTGCCAGCAGCTTAGAAGGTACAGGAGCCAGCACAGATACGCAGTATTTT. Complete variable domain (other parts from reference TRBV7-8 and TRBJ2-3): GAGVSQSPRYKVAKRGQDVALRCDPISGHVSLFWYQQALGQGPEFLTYFQNEAQLDKSGLPSDRFFAERPEGSVSTLKIQRTQQEDSAVYLCASSLEGTGASTDTQYFGPGTRLTVL.

The V gene is TRBV24-1, the J gene TRBJ2-2; D is uncertain. The germline V and J ends were trimmed by 4 bases and 1 base, with 9 bases remaining between them. The CDR3 contains 15 residues. Germline CDR1 and CDR2: KGHDR and SFDVKD. Here the CDR3 reads CATSDHFENTGELFF. The CDR3 DNA reads as TGTGCCACCAGTGACCACTTTGAGAACACCGGGGAGCTGTTTTTT.